This T cell receptor (beta chain) is from a study of OX40 agonist ivuxolimab in advanced cancers. Study in general: Patients were dosed with the agonistic anti-OX40 (CD134) antibody ivuxolimab.

Deletions cut 3 bases from V and 6 bases from J, with 9 bases between. The CDR3 is 12 residues long. Germline V gene data show CDR1 as MNHEY and CDR2 as SVGAGI. Some clones are missing from TCRdb's copy, which holds only in-frame ones; the method was immunoSEQ multiplex PCR. Here the sample spans 94,000 or so clones, roughly 80% being singletons. The V gene is TRBV6-5, the J gene TRBJ2-7, with D tentatively TRBD2 (6 bases). Sequencing used CD4+ or CD8+ T cells sorted from blood, obtained in a trial of the OX40 agonist ivuxolimab. The origin of this receptor is an adult with an advanced solid tumor such as melanoma, head and neck, liver or kidney cancer. The CDR3 DNA reads TGTGCCAGCAGTTATCGGGGGACCGAGCAGTACTTC. Protein sequence: CASSYRGTEQYF.